This T cell receptor beta chain was identified in a study of blood T cell repertoires in COVID-19. Study-wide context: Samples taken during acute and convalescent COVID-19 were collected in the United States, Italy and Spain.

Methods used by the authors: Amplification with reference gene primers provided the estimates of nucleated cell counts. This table comes from immunoSEQ multiplex PCR, and its TCRdb copy is limited to in-frame clones, with some not included. The DNA gave D and trimming, while V, J and clone size come from that table. The table lists about 300,000 clones, 85% of them singletons. The sequenced sample was peripheral blood. The TCR comes from a human donor in a cohort sampled during active COVID-19.

CDR3 DNA: TGTGCCAGCAGCCCGGGGGTCCGCGAGCAGTACTTC. As protein: CASSPGVREQYF. The genes are TRBV3-1 (or the pseudogene TRBV3-2) and TRBJ2-7, with D possibly being TRBD2 (6 bases). With 4 bases removed from V and 6 bases from J, the gap between germline ends came to 10 bases. Germline CDR1 is LGHDT and CDR2 is YNNKEL (reference sequence). The CDR3 spans 12 residues.